This entry describes one TCR beta chain. The record originates from a study of cytomegalovirus exposure and HLA in healthy donors. This CDR3 has 14 amino acids. CDR1 MNHEY and CDR2 SVGAGI come from the germline V gene. The V gene lost 5 bases and the J gene lost 8 bases, with 13 bases spanning the gap. Primers for the PCR totalled 60 Vbeta and 13 Jbeta. The method was immunoSEQ multiplex PCR; TCRdb's version includes in-frame clones alone and lacks a portion of them. The sample contains around 84,000 clones, around 77% of which appear only once. The TCR sequence derives from a man aged 45-65 years in good health and CMV-seronegative. The source material was PBMCs. The chain has TRBV6-5 and TRBJ1-6, with no clear D. CDR3 DNA: TGTGCCAGCAGTGCCGAGGGCCGCGATTCACCCCTCCACTTT. Residues: CASSAEGRDSPLHF.